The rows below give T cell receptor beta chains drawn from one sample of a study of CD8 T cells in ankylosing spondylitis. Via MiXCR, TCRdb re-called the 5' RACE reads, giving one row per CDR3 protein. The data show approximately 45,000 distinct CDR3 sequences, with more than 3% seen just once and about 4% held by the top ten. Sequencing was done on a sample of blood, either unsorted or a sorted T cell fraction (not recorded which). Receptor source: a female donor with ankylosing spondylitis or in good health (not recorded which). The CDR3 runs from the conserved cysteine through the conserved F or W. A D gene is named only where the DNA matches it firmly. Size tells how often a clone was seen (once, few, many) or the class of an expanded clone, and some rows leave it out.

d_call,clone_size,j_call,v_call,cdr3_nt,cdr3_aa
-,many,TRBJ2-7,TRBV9,TGTGCCAGCAGCCTCAGGGTAGAAACCTACGAGCAGTACTTC,CASSLRVETYEQYF
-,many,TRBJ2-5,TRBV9,TGTGCCAGCAGCGTAGGACGGGCTCTAGGGACCCAGTACTTC,CASSVGRALGTQYF
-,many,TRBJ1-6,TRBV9,TGTGCCAGCAGCGTAGGAGGGAGAATTAATTCACCCCTCCACTTT,CASSVGGRINSPLHF
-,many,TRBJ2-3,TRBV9,TGTGCCAGCAGCGCCGTGGGGTGGGACACAGATACGCAGTATTTT,CASSAVGWDTDTQYF
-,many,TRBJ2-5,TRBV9,TGTGCCAGCAGCCCACGCCAATTTGGGGAAGAGACCCAGTACTTC,CASSPRQFGEETQYF
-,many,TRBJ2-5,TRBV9,TGTGCCAGCAGCCCTCTTTTTGGTAGCGGCCAAGAGACCCAGTACTTC,CASSPLFGSGQETQYF
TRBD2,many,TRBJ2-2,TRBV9,TGTGCCAGCGGGCTAGCGGGGCTAAACACCGGGGAGCTGTTTTTT,CASGLAGLNTGELFF
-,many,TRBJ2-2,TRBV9,TGTGCCAGCAGAAAAGACGGAGGGGGTATCTCCGGGGAGCTGTTTTTT,CASRKDGGGISGELFF
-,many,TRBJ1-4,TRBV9,TGTGCCAGCAGCGTAGATAGGACAAATCGTGAAAAACTGTTTTTT,CASSVDRTNREKLFF
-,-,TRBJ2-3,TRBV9,TGTGCCAGCAGCGTAGATTCCGGGTTCGGAGTCCTAGATACGCAGTATTTT,CASSVDSGFGVLDTQYF
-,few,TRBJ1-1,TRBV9,TGTGCCAGCAGCTGGGAACCGAACACTGAAGCTTTCTTT,CASSWEPNTEAFF
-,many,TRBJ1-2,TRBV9,TGTGCCAGCAGCATCGACTCCGGAGGGGACTATGGCTACACCTTC,CASSIDSGGDYGYTF
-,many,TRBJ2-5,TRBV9,TGTGCCAGCAGCGTAGATGGGGAAGAGACCCAGTACTTC,CASSVDGEETQYF
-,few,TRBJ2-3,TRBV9,TGTGCCAGCAGCGTAGAGGTCGGGGGCCCCACAGATACGCAGTATTTT,CASSVEVGGPTDTQYF
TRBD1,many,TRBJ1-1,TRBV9,TGTGCCAGCAGCGCGCAGGGGGGCACTGAAGCTTTCTTT,CASSAQGGTEAFF
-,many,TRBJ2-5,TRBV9,TGTGCCAGCAGCGTAGCTTCAAGGGGAGAGACCCAGTACTTC,CASSVASRGETQYF
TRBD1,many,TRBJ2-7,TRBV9,TGTGCCAGCAGCGCTGAAATGGGACAGACGTACGAGCAGTACTTC,CASSAEMGQTYEQYF
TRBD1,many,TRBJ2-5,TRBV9,TGTGCCAGCAGCGTAGCGCAGGGGGCCGGAGAGACCCAGTACTTC,CASSVAQGAGETQYF
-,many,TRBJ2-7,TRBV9,TGTGCCAGCAGCGAGGAAGCGATGGGGCGGGGGCAGTACTTC,CASSEEAMGRGQYF
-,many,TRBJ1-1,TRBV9,TGTGCCAGCAGCTCCGCGTTGGACACTGAAGCTTTCTTT,CASSSALDTEAFF
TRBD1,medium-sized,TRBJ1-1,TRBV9,TGTGCCAGCAGCGTAGTGGGGACAGCCACTGAAGCTTTCTTT,CASSVVGTATEAFF
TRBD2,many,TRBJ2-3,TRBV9,TGTGCCAGCAGCGACATAGCGGGGTGGGGGGATACGCAGTATTTT,CASSDIAGWGDTQYF
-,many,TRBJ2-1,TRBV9,TGTGCCAGCAGCCTGACTCAGAGCTCCTACAATGAGCAGTTCTTC,CASSLTQSSYNEQFF
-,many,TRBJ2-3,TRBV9,TGTGCCAGCAGCCAGGACGGACACGGGGATACGCAGTATTTT,CASSQDGHGDTQYF
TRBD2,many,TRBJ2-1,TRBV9,TGTGCCAGCAGCGTAGGGACTAGTGAGCAGTTCTTC,CASSVGTSEQFF
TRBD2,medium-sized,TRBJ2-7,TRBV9,TGTGCCAGCAGCGTAGGGACTAGCGGGGACTACGAGCAGTACTTC,CASSVGTSGDYEQYF
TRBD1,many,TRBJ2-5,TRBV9,TGTGCCAGCAGCGATTCCGGGACAGCCGTGGGGGAGACCCAGTACTTC,CASSDSGTAVGETQYF
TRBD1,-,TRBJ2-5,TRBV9,TGTGCCAGCAGCCCCCCCGGGGGACAGGCGGAGACCCAGTACTTC,CASSPPGGQAETQYF
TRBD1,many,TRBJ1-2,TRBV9,TGTGCCAGCAGTCTAGGACAGGGTGAAGGAGGCTACACCTTC,CASSLGQGEGGYTF
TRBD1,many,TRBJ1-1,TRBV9,TGTGCCAGCAGCGACTCCGAGCTGGGACAGGCGAACACTGAAGCTTTCTTT,CASSDSELGQANTEAFF
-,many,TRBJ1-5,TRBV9,TGTGCCAGCAGCGCGGCGTCGGGGCCCCAGCATTTT,CASSAASGPQHF
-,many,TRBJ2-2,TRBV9,TGTGCCAGCAGCGTAGCGCTTGTCTTCGGGGAGCTGTTTTTT,CASSVALVFGELFF
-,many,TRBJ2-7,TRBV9,TGTGCCAGCAGCCCAGAAGGGGTAAGCTCCTACGAGCAGTACTTC,CASSPEGVSSYEQYF
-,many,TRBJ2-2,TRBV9,TGTGCCAGCAGCGTCGGGACGGTGAACACCGGGGAGCTGTTTTTT,CASSVGTVNTGELFF
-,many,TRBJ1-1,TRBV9,TGTGCCAGCAGCGCGGATTCCCGAAGGACTGAAGCTTTCTTT,CASSADSRRTEAFF
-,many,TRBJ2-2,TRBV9,TGTGCCAGCAGCTCGACACCAGTCACCGGGGAGCTGTTTTTT,CASSSTPVTGELFF
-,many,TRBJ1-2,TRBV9,TGTGCCAGCAGCCCACCCAGTGGCAGGGACTATGGCTACACCTTC,CASSPPSGRDYGYTF
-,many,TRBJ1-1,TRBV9,TGTGCCAGCAGCCCAACCCCCTTAGGGGAAGCTTTCTTT,CASSPTPLGEAFF
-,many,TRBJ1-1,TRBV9,TGTGCCAGCAGCGTAGTCGACGGCGATGAAGCTTTCTTT,CASSVVDGDEAFF
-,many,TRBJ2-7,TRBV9,TGTGCCAGCAGCGTAGCGGAACTAACCTACGAGCAGTACTTC,CASSVAELTYEQYF
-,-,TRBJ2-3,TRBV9,TGTGCCAGCAGCCTAGTGGCGGATACGCAGTATTTT,CASSLVADTQYF
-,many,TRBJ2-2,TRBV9,TGTGCCAGCAGCCCAGCCCAGGGGTCGAACACCGGGGAGCTGTTTTTT,CASSPAQGSNTGELFF
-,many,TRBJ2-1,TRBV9,TGTGCCAGCAGCGTAGAGGGGGGGGGTGAGCAGTTCTTC,CASSVEGGGEQFF
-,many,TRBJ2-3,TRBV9,TGTGCCAGCAGCGTAGCGACCCCGACTAGAGTTGGCACAGATACGCAGTATTTT,CASSVATPTRVGTDTQYF
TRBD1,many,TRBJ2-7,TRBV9,TGTGCCAGCAGCGTAGCACAGGGACAGGGTTCCTACGAGCAGTACTTC,CASSVAQGQGSYEQYF
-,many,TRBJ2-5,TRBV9,TGTGCCAGCAGCGTAAGTCCAGGCTCGCAGACCCAGTACTTC,CASSVSPGSQTQYF
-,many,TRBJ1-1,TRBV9,TGTGCCAGCAGCGTGGAACATAACACTGAAGCTTTCTTT,CASSVEHNTEAFF
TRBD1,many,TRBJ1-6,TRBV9,TGTGCCAGCAGCGAGGGGCAGGGGGGGTCACCCCTCCACTTT,CASSEGQGGSPLHF
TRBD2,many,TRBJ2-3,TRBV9,TGTGCCAGCAGCGCCCATAGCGGGGGCCGGGCAGATACGCAGTATTTT,CASSAHSGGRADTQYF
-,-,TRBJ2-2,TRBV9,TGTGCCAGCAGCGTTCAGGGGCGGGAGACCGGGGAGCTGTTTTTT,CASSVQGRETGELFF
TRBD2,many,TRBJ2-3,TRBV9,TGTGCCAGCAGCCCTGGACTAGCGGGGGTGGATACGCAGTATTTT,CASSPGLAGVDTQYF
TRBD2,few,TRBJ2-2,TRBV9,TGTGCCAGCACCCGCGGGGGTTCGAACACCGGGGAGCTGTTTTTT,CASTRGGSNTGELFF